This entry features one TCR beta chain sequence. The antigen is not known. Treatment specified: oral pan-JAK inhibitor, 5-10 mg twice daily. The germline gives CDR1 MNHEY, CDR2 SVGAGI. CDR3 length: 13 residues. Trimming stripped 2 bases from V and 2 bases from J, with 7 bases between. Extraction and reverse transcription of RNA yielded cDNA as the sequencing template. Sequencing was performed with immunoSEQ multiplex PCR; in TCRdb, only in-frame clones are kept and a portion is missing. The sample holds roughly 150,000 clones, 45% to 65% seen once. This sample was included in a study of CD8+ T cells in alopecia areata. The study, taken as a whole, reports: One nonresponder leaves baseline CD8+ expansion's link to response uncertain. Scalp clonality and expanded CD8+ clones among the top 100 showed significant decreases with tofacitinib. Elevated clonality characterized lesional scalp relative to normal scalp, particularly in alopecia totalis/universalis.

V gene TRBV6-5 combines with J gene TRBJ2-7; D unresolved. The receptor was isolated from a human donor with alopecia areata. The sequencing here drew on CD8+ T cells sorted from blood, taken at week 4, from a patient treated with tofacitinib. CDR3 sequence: CASSYGRTYEQYF. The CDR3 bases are TGTGCCAGCAGTTACGGCAGAACCTACGAGCAGTACTTC.